Described below is a single T cell receptor beta chain sequence and its context. This record belongs to a study of blood T cell repertoires in COVID-19. Generated by immunoSEQ multiplex PCR, the TCRdb table keeps only in-frame clones and is missing some. Of fewer than 500,000 clones listed, 85% to 90% are singletons. The V gene's germline CDR1 is LGHNA and CDR2 YSLEER. With 0 bases removed from V and 3 bases from J, the gap between germline ends came to 18 bases. The CDR3 totals 17 residues. This clonotype originated in a woman aged 25 to 39 with acute COVID-19. Sequenced sample: PBMCs or T cells enriched from blood (not recorded which). The rearrangement joins TRBV4-3 to TRBJ2-7; D possibly corresponds to TRBD1 (5 bases). CDR3 coding DNA: TGCGCCAGCAGCCAAGATGAAAAAAGGACAAAAAGCTACGAGCAGTACTTC. Protein: CASSQDEKRTKSYEQYF.